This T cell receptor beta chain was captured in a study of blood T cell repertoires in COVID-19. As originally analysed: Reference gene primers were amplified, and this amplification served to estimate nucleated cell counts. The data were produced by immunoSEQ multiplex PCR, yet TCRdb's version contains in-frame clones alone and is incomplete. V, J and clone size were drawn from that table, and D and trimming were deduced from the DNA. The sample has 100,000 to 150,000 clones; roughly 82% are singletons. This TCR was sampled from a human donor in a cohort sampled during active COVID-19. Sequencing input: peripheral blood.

CDR3 protein: CASSIVDWREASEQYF. In DNA form, the CDR3 reads TGTGCCAGTAGTATAGTTGATTGGCGGGAGGCAAGCGAGCAGTACTTC. This chain links TRBV19 with TRBJ2-7; 8 positions agree with TRBD2. The CDR3 is 16 residues long. Germline loops: CDR1 LNHDA, CDR2 SQIVND (reference sequence). Trimming took 1 base from V and 6 from J; bases not matched to a gene: 11.